This T cell receptor beta chain emerged from a study of T cells expressing NK-cell markers. Study-wide background: All TCR beta repertoires analysed originated from sorted CD3+CD56+NKG2C+, CD3+CD56+NKG2C- and CD3+CD56-NKG2C+ T cells.

Germline CDR1 reads DFQATT; CDR2 reads SNEGSKA (reference sequence). The CDR3 is 15 residues long. UMIs were included in TCR beta cDNA generated by 5'RACE template switching. TCRdb reanalyzed the 5' RACE reads and collapses them to one entry per CDR3 protein, without DNA. The sample is made up of roughly 160,000 distinct CDR3 sequences, and the top ten hold roughly 20% of it. The TCR sequence derives from a woman aged 18 to 69 in good health. The V call is TRBV20-1, the J call TRBJ2-7. Sequencing was performed on blood T cells: a sorted CD56 or NKG2C T cell subset, CD4+ or CD8+ T cells, or bulk PBMC T cells (not recorded which). CDR3: CSARDLEPGLSEQYF.